One and the same sample provided the 12 T cell receptor beta chains below, sequenced in a study of siplizumab effects on memory and regulatory T cells. Repertoires were generated with immunoSEQ multiplex PCR, while TCRdb's copy carries only in-frame clones and drops some. Found here are about 100,000 clones, 75% to 95% of them singletons; the top ten hold 0.14% to 0.15%. Input material: CD4+ T cells sorted from blood. All receptors derive from a human donor in good health.

DNA for the CDR3: TGTGCCAGCAGTTCACTCGGAGGGATTCAGCCCCAGCATTTT. The encoded protein is CASSSLGGIQPQHF. The gene calls are TRBV25-1 and TRBJ1-5; D remains unclear. The germline gives CDR1 MGHDK, CDR2 SYGVNS. The CDR3 runs 14 residues. With 5 bases removed from V and 6 bases from J, the gap between germline ends came to 14 bases.

The V call is TRBV5-1, the J call TRBJ2-3; possible D gene TRBD2, 5 bases. CDR3 length: 13 residues. Trimming removed 2 bases from V and 10 bases from J, with 14 bases in between. Germline V gene data show CDR1 as SGHRS and CDR2 as YFSETQ. This chain's CDR3 is CASSFTAREAQYF. CDR3 bases: TGCGCCAGCAGCTTCACCGCACGGGAAGCGCAGTATTTT.

The rearrangement joins TRBV7-9 to TRBJ2-3; tentative D call: TRBD1 (6 bases). The V end was cut by 2 bases, the J end by 5 bases, with 8 bases between. Looked up from germline, CDR1 is SEHNR and CDR2 is FQNEAQ (reference sequence). CDR3 length: 13 amino acids. The CDR3 nucleotides read TGTGCCAGCAGCTTAAACAGGGAAGATACGCAGTATTTT. Encoded protein: CASSLNREDTQYF. The full variable domain, completed using reference TRBV7-9 and TRBJ2-3, is DTGVSQNPRHKITKRGQNVTFRCDPISEHNRLYWYRQTLGQGPEFLTYFQNEAQLEKSRLLSDRFSAERPKGSFSTLEIQRTEQGDSAMYLCASSLNREDTQYFGPGTRLTVL.

Here the CDR3 DNA reads TGTGCCAGCTCACCAGACGGATATGGCTACACCTTC. It translates to CASSPDGYGYTF. This sequence joins TRBV18 and TRBJ1-2, with unresolved D. Germline values: CDR1 KGHSH, CDR2 LQKENI. V was clipped by 2 bases and J by 5 bases, with 6 bases between them. This CDR3 spans 12 amino acids.

V is TRBV10-3 and J is TRBJ2-1; a weak D match, TRBD2 (5 bases). V was trimmed by 4 bases and J by 2 bases, leaving 9 bases between them. CDR1 is ENHRY and CDR2 is SYGVKD in the germline V gene. The length of the CDR3 is 14 residues. CDR3 residues: CAISAISAYNEQFF. CDR3 DNA: TGTGCCATCAGTGCTATTAGCGCCTACAATGAGCAGTTCTTC.

This clone was found a few times. The chain links TRBV28 to TRBJ2-5; no reliable D call. Germline lookup yields CDR1 MDHEN and CDR2 SYDVKM. The V end lost 7 bases, the J end lost 2 bases, and 5 bases lay between the germline ends. The CDR3 is made up of 11 amino acids. Written as DNA, the CDR3 is TGTGCCAGCATTGGACAAGAGACCCAGTACTTC. Protein product: CASIGQETQYF.

The V and J genes are TRBV5-6 and TRBJ1-5; D is ambiguous. CDR3 length: 13 amino acids. The V gene lost 1 base and the J gene lost 3 bases, with 5 bases spanning the gap. CDR1 SGHDT and CDR2 YYEEEE come from the germline V gene. The CDR3, as DNA: TGTGCCAGCAGCTTGAGGTTCAATCAGCCCCAGCATTTT. Its translation is CASSLRFNQPQHF.

This sequence joins TRBV4-3 and TRBJ1-2; D is ambiguous. Germline loops: CDR1 LGHNA, CDR2 YSLEER. V lost 0 bases to trimming and J lost 4 bases, with 6 bases between them. The CDR3 length is 13 residues. The CDR3 bases are TGCGCCAGCAGCCAAGACAGGCTCTATGGCTACACCTTC. Translation: CASSQDRLYGYTF.

The chain carries TRBV16 and TRBJ2-5, with D unresolved. The CDR3 is 11 residues long. Between the trimmed V and J ends, which lost 2 bases and 5 bases, there was a span of 3 bases. Per germline, CDR1 KGHSY and CDR2 FQNENV. The CDR3 region has the DNA TGTGCCAGCAGCCAAAGGGAGACCCAGTACTTC. This translates into CASSQRETQYF.

The chain uses TRBV19 and TRBJ2-5; TRBD2 agrees at 8 bases. V gave up 5 bases and J gave up 4 bases; unmatched junction bases: 9. In germline, CDR1 is LNHDA, CDR2 SQIVND (reference sequence). This CDR3 has 15 residues. CDR3 loop: CASSLGTSGPETQYF. The CDR3 nucleotides read TGTGCCAGTAGTCTCGGGACTAGTGGGCCAGAGACCCAGTACTTC.

V and J are TRBV29-1 and TRBJ1-1; the D is unclear. The germline gives CDR1 SQVTM, CDR2 ANQGSEA. This CDR3 has 14 amino acids. Trimming pared 3 bases from V and 6 bases from J, leaving 17 bases between. CDR3 sequence: CSVEVRGPKAEAFF. The DNA of the CDR3 is TGCAGCGTTGAGGTACGAGGCCCTAAGGCTGAAGCTTTCTTT. The variable domain in full, with the rest retrieved from reference TRBV29-1 and TRBJ1-1, is SAVISQKPSRDICQRGTSLTIQCQVDSQVTMMFWYRQQPGQSLTLIATANQGSEATYESGFVIDKFPISRPNLTFSTLTVSNMSPEDSSIYLCSVEVRGPKAEAFFGQGTRLTVV.

The chain joins TRBV29-1 to TRBJ1-3; D might be TRBD1 (6 bases). Germline-derived CDR1 and CDR2 are SQVTM and ANQGSEA. Trimming pared 5 bases from V and 2 bases from J, leaving 10 bases between. The CDR3 consists of 13 residues. The CDR3 DNA sequence: TGCAGCGTTTGGTCAGGGGCTGGAAACACCATATATTTT. Translation gives CSVWSGAGNTIYF.